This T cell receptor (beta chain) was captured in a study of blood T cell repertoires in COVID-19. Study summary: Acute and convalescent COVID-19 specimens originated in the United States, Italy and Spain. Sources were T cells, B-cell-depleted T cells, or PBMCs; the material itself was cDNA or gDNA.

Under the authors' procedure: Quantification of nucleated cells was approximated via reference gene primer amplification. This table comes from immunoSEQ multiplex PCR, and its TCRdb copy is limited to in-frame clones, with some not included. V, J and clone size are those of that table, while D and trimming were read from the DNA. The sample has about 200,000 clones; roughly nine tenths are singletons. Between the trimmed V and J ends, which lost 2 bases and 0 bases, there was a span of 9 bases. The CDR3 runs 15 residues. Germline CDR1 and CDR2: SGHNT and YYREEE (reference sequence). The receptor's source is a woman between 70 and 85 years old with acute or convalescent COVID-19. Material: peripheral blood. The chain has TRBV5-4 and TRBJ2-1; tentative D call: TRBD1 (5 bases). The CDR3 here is CASSLDSSSYNEQFF. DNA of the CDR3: TGTGCCAGCAGCTTAGACAGTAGCTCCTACAATGAGCAGTTCTTC. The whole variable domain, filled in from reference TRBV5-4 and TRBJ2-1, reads ETGVTQSPTHLIKTRGQQVTLRCSSQSGHNTVSWYQQALGQGPQFIFQYYREEENGRGNFPPRFSGLQFPNYSSELNVNALELDDSALYLCASSLDSSSYNEQFFGPGTRLTVL.